This entry features one T cell receptor beta chain sequence. The CDR3 loop spans 12 amino acids. In germline, CDR1 is DFQATT, CDR2 SNEGSKA (reference sequence). These data come from a study of patients and donors after allogeneic stem cell transplantation. TCRdb ran MiXCR on the RT-PCR reads and lists one entry per CDR3 protein. Of 200,000 to 250,000 distinct CDR3 sequences in the sample, 13% to 15% are singletons; the top ten hold under 14%. The material sequenced was blood, either unsorted or a sorted T cell fraction (not recorded which). The sequence came from a human donor who was either an allogeneic HSCT recipient or a stem cell or donor lymphocyte infusion donor (not recorded which). It is not recorded whose cells these are; they may come from a transplant donor. The genes are TRBV20-1 and TRBJ1-1; 7 bases align to TRBD1. The CDR3, as DNA: TGCAGCACCGGGACAGTGAACACTGAAGCTTTCTTT. Protein: CSTGTVNTEAFF.